This T cell receptor beta chain comes out of a study of OX40 agonist ivuxolimab in advanced cancers. Profiling relied on immunoSEQ multiplex PCR, and the TCRdb table lists in-frame clones only, not all of them. The sample records 85,000 to 100,000 clones, about 89% being singletons. V lost 4 bases and J 5 bases, leaving 15 bases between the germline ends. Germline V gene lookup returns CDR1 SGHDT and CDR2 YYEEEE. The CDR3 consists of 14 residues. This clonotype originated in an adult with an advanced solid tumor such as melanoma, head and neck, liver or kidney cancer. Sequencing was performed on CD4+ or CD8+ T cells sorted from blood, taken in a trial of the OX40 agonist ivuxolimab. The chain has TRBV5-6 and TRBJ2-5, with D possibly TRBD1 on 5 matching bases. The CDR3 coding sequence is TGTGCCAGCAGCCAGGATGGGGCAGGGGAGACCCAGTACTTC. Translated: CASSQDGAGETQYF.